These 17 T cell receptor beta chains were sequenced from one sample in a study of CD4 T cells in relation to SARS-CoV-2 and coronaviruses. Sequencing used immunoSEQ multiplex PCR; TCRdb keeps in-frame clones, though not all of them. The repertoire holds roughly 63,000 clones, with about 94% as singletons. CD4+ T cells from unexposed donors were obtained before the COVID-19 pandemic (2011-2018). The sequenced sample was naive CD4+ T cells from PBMCs. Subset here: naive CD4+ T cells isolated by negative enrichment. These receptors came from a human donor in good health.

The V gene is TRBV11-2, the J gene TRBJ2-2; no firm D call. V lost 1 base and J lost 2, with 8 bases in between. Germline V gene lookup returns CDR1 SGHAT and CDR2 FQNNGV. The CDR3 consists of 15 residues. CDR3 nucleotides: TGTGCCAGCAGCTTAGTACGAGTCAACACCGGGGAGCTGTTTTTT. Translation: CASSLVRVNTGELFF.

The V and J genes are TRBV9 and TRBJ2-3; 12 bases are shared with TRBD2. The CDR3 contains 17 residues. Germline V gene lookup returns CDR1 SGDLS and CDR2 YYNGEE. J gave up 6 bases and V 4 bases, and 12 bases lay outside the gene matches. CDR3 loop: CASSPFNLAGGPDTQYF. CDR3 coding DNA: TGTGCCAGCAGCCCCTTTAACCTAGCGGGAGGGCCGGATACGCAGTATTTT.

The chain joins TRBV3-1 (or the pseudogene TRBV3-2) to TRBJ1-2; D possibly corresponds to TRBD1 (5 bases). The CDR3 loop spans 17 amino acids. V gave up 1 base and J gave up 2 bases, with 17 bases separating them. CDR1 is LGHDT and CDR2 is YNNKEL in the germline V gene (reference sequence). The CDR3 DNA follows: TGTGCCAGCAGCCAAGGGGGGGTTGGGACTGGGAACTATGGCTACACCTTC. Translation gives CASSQGGVGTGNYGYTF.

This rearrangement joins TRBV18 to TRBJ1-1; D is uncertain. The CDR3 sequence is 12 residues long. Germline loops: CDR1 KGHSH, CDR2 LQKENI. The ends were cut back, 3 bases at V and 3 bases at J, with 5 bases in the middle. The CDR3 sequence: CASSPVDTEAFF. The CDR3 DNA reads as TGTGCCAGCTCACCCGTGGACACTGAAGCTTTCTTT.

The chain is built from TRBV6-5 and TRBJ2-2, with D tentatively TRBD2 (5 bases). The CDR3 has 15 residues. CDR1 is MNHEY and CDR2 is SVGAGI in the germline V gene. The V gene lost 5 bases and the J gene lost 3 bases, with 13 bases spanning the gap. CDR3 bases: TGTGCCAGCAGTAATGGGCGGGTACACACCGGGGAGCTGTTTTTT. Encoded protein: CASSNGRVHTGELFF.

The chain combines TRBV9 with TRBJ2-7; 10 bases map to TRBD1. CDR1 and CDR2 from the germline V gene are SGDLS and YYNGEE. This CDR3 spans 14 amino acids. The J segment lost 7 bases and the V segment lost 3 bases, leaving 7 bases of the junction unmatched. The DNA for the CDR3 is TGTGCCAGCAGCGCGACAGGGGGCGCTTGGGAGCAGTACTTC. Encoded protein: CASSATGGAWEQYF.

The chain carries TRBV3-1 (or the pseudogene TRBV3-2) and TRBJ2-7, with D unresolved. Germline V gene data show CDR1 as LGHDT and CDR2 as YNNKEL (reference sequence). The CDR3 runs 12 residues. V lost 1 base and J 6 bases, leaving 7 bases between the germline ends. CDR3 in amino acids: CASSQAGAEQYF. CDR3 sequence (DNA): TGTGCCAGCAGCCAAGCCGGAGCCGAGCAGTACTTC.

This chain links TRBV28 with TRBJ2-6; 7 bases match TRBD1. Unmatched junction bases numbered 5, after V lost 3 bases and J lost 0 bases. The CDR3 sequence is 17 residues long. In germline, CDR1 is MDHEN, CDR2 SYDVKM. The DNA for the CDR3 is TGTGCCAGCAGTTTCTGGGACAGTTTCTCTGGGGCCAACGTCCTGACTTTC. Amino acids: CASSFWDSFSGANVLTF.

This rearrangement joins TRBV18 to TRBJ2-5; 10 nucleotides align to TRBD2. After removal of 0 bases from V and 2 bases from J, the junction contained 3 bases not matched to a gene. The CDR3 sequence is 16 residues long. CDR1 and CDR2 from the germline V gene are KGHSH and LQKENI. CDR3 region: CASSPPLAGVQETQYF. The CDR3 nucleotides are TGTGCCAGCTCACCACCCCTAGCGGGGGTACAAGAGACCCAGTACTTC.

The chain uses TRBV7-3 and TRBJ2-2; TRBD1 agrees at 7 bases. The V gene end was trimmed by 1 base and the J gene end by 6 bases; junction bases not matched to a gene: 8. The CDR3 runs 16 residues. CDR1 is SGHTA and CDR2 is FQGTGA in the germline V gene. The CDR3 DNA reads as TGTGCCAGCAGCTTAAGTCCAGGGGGAAATTCCGGGGAGCTGTTTTTT. It translates to CASSLSPGGNSGELFF.

The V and J genes are TRBV18 and TRBJ1-4; D not certain. Germline CDR1 reads KGHSH; CDR2 reads LQKENI. The CDR3 runs to 13 residues. Trimming left V 4 bases short and J 4 bases short, with 7 bases between. The CDR3 DNA follows: TGTGCCAGCTCACTACAGCTTAATGAAAAACTGTTTTTT. Its protein product is CASSLQLNEKLFF.

CDR3 DNA sequence: TGTGCCAGCAGGGAACAGGGTTACGAGCAGTACTTC. Translation: CASREQGYEQYF. The chain joins TRBV12-3 or TRBV12-4 to TRBJ2-7, with D maybe TRBD1 (6 bases). The CDR3 covers 12 residues. Deletions cut 6 bases from V and 4 bases from J, with 10 bases between.

The chain employs TRBV9 and TRBJ1-5; 7 bases match TRBD1. With V trimmed by 4 bases and J by 7 bases, 8 bases remained unmatched. Germline V gene sequence: CDR1 SGDLS, CDR2 YYNGEE. The CDR3 extends over 14 amino acids. CDR3 nucleotide sequence: TGTGCCAGCAGCCCGACAGGGACTGTCCAGCCCCAGCATTTT. Its translation: CASSPTGTVQPQHF.

To note about this clone: Other DNA sequences from this sample encode an identical CDR3 as well. V gene TRBV11-2 combines with J gene TRBJ1-1; D gene uncertain. CDR1 is SGHAT and CDR2 is FQNNGV in the germline V gene. There are 13 residues in the CDR3. The V end lost 1 base, the J end lost 0 bases, and 3 bases lay between the germline ends. The CDR3 nucleotides are TGTGCCAGCAGCTTAGGTCTGAACACTGAAGCTTTCTTT. Translation: CASSLGLNTEAFF.

The chain is built from TRBV27 and TRBJ1-3; D perhaps matches TRBD1 (6 bases). The germline V gene has CDR1 MNHEY and CDR2 SMNVEV (reference sequence). The CDR3 is 16 amino acids. V lost 2 bases, J lost 1 base, and 12 bases lay in between. DNA for the CDR3: TGTGCCAGCAGTTTAGTGGGGCAGGGGTCTGGAAACACCATATATTTT. It encodes CASSLVGQGSGNTIYF.

The V gene is TRBV10-2, the J gene TRBJ2-5, with 7 bases matching TRBD2. The V and J ends lost 3 bases and 3 bases, in that order; junction bases with no gene match: 7. This CDR3 spans 15 amino acids. Germline V CDR1 and CDR2: WSHSY, SAAADI. The CDR3 protein is CASSDLALAEETQYF. CDR3 nucleotides: TGCGCCAGCAGTGATTTGGCCCTAGCGGAAGAGACCCAGTACTTC.

The chain uses TRBV7-8 and TRBJ2-7; D gene ambiguous. The CDR3 has 13 amino acids. From germline, CDR1 is SGHVS and CDR2 FQNEAQ. The V end was cut by 5 bases, the J end by 0 bases, with 8 bases between. The CDR3 sequence: CASSHSGSYEQYF. The CDR3 DNA follows: TGTGCCAGCAGCCACTCGGGCTCCTACGAGCAGTACTTC.